Below, 9 T cell receptor beta chains from the same sample are listed, as sequenced in a study of PD-1 blockade in classical Hodgkin lymphoma. All trial patients relapsed after autologous stem cell transplantation. Profiling relied on immunoSEQ multiplex PCR, and the TCRdb table lists in-frame clones only, not all of them. The sample includes 50,000 or so clones, around two thirds of them seen just once. The sample here was peripheral blood mononuclear cells (PBMCs), taken before the second cycle of nivolumab. The source of these receptors is a human donor with classical Hodgkin lymphoma.

This chain uses TRBV14 with TRBJ2-2; D is unclear. The germline V gene encodes CDR1 SGHDN and CDR2 FVKESK. The germline V and J ends were trimmed by 6 bases and 1 base, with 12 bases remaining between them. The CDR3 has 15 residues. The CDR3 bases are TGTGCCAGCAGTGTCGTTGCAGTGAACACCGGGGAGCTGTTTTTT. It is translated as CASSVVAVNTGELFF.

This clone was observed a few times. The gene calls are TRBV27 and TRBJ1-2, with 8 bases aligning to TRBD1. Germline values: CDR1 MNHEY, CDR2 SMNVEV (reference sequence). The CDR3 contains 14 residues. Losses at the gene ends were 5 bases for V and 5 bases for J; bases not matched to a gene: 7. CDR3 sequence reads: CASSAQGARYGYTF. CDR3 bases: TGTGCCAGCAGTGCTCAGGGGGCGCGGTATGGCTACACCTTC.

The V gene is TRBV5-6, the J gene TRBJ2-7; 11 bases are shared with TRBD1. Trimming at V came to 4 bases and at J to 3 bases, leaving 6 bases not matched to a gene. The CDR3 totals 15 residues. CDR1 SGHDT and CDR2 YYEEEE come from the germline V gene. In DNA, the CDR3 is TGTGCCAGCAGCATCCGGGACAGGGGGTTCTACGAGCAGTACTTC. Encoded protein: CASSIRDRGFYEQYF.

Only a few counts were recorded for this clone. The gene calls are TRBV27 and TRBJ2-7, with 9 positions matching TRBD1. Germline CDR1 is MNHEY and CDR2 is SMNVEV (reference sequence). The V and J ends lost 7 bases and 5 bases, in that order; junction bases with no gene match: 15. The length of the CDR3 is 16 residues. CDR3 protein: CASTKLGTGWSHEQYF. The CDR3 nucleotides read TGTGCCAGCACCAAACTGGGGACAGGGTGGTCCCACGAGCAGTACTTC.

J is TRBJ2-5 and V is TRBV4-1; a weak D match, TRBD2 (6 bases). Per germline, CDR1 MGHRA and CDR2 YSYEKL. V was cut by 3 bases and J by 5 bases, with 13 bases left in between. The CDR3 totals 14 residues. The CDR3 loop reads CASSQGRGWETQYF. The CDR3 DNA reads as TGCGCCAGCAGCCAGGGGCGGGGTTGGGAGACCCAGTACTTC.

V is TRBV30 and J is TRBJ2-7, with D possibly matching TRBD1 (5 bases). With 5 bases removed from V and 2 bases from J, the gap between germline ends came to 10 bases. This CDR3 is built from 12 residues. From germline, CDR1 is GTSNPN and CDR2 SVGIG (reference sequence). CDR3 DNA: TGTGCCTGGTCGGCGGACACCTACGAGCAGTACTTC. Its protein is CAWSADTYEQYF. The complete variable domain, with remaining parts taken from reference TRBV30 and TRBJ2-7, reads SQTIHQWPATLVQPVGSPLSLECTVEGTSNPNLYWYRQAAGRGLQLLFYSVGIGQISSEVPQNLSASRPQDRQFILSSKKLLLSDSGFYLCAWSADTYEQYFGPGTRLTVT.

The gene calls are TRBV30 and TRBJ2-3; D is unclear. The germline gives CDR1 GTSNPN, CDR2 SVGIG (reference sequence). CDR3 length: 15 residues. The CDR3 loop is CASEPSGLGKATQYF. CDR3 bases: TGTGCTTCAGAACCCAGTGGGTTGGGGAAAGCCACGCAGTATTTT.

A few counts support this clone. The chain uses TRBV18 and TRBJ1-5, with D unclear. This CDR3 region has 16 residues. Germline V gives CDR1 KGHSH, CDR2 LQKENI. Trimming pared 3 bases from V and 2 bases from J, leaving 14 bases between. CDR3 sequence: CASSPPGGEGNQPQHF. CDR3 DNA: TGTGCCAGCTCACCGCCAGGCGGAGAAGGCAATCAGCCCCAGCATTTT.

This chain links TRBV4-1 with TRBJ2-6; D not resolved. This CDR3 has 17 amino acids. Germline V CDR1 and CDR2: MGHRA, YSYEKL. The V end was cut by 1 base, the J end by 1 base, with 11 bases between. The CDR3 coding sequence is TGCGCCAGCAGCCAAGTAGGCAGAGGATCTGGGGCCAACGTCCTGACTTTC. Translated, it gives CASSQVGRGSGANVLTF.